This T cell receptor (beta chain) was recovered during a study of spatial heterogeneity in lung cancer. On each TCR cDNA molecule, a unique molecular identifier was present. TCRdb recomputed calls from the 5' RACE reads with MiXCR, one row per CDR3 protein. The sample consists of around 10,000 distinct CDR3 sequences, roughly 4.3% of them appearing once. Described time point: sample taken at primary tumor resection. Whole RNA obtained from tumor, nontumor lung or frozen PBMC underwent sequencing without sorting. Untreated early-stage non-small cell lung cancer patients, over 55 in total, were the donors. The V and J ends lost 5 bases and 1 base, in that order; junction bases with no gene match: 3. The CDR3 runs 14 residues. CDR1 SGHRS and CDR2 YFSETQ come from the germline V gene. This clonotype has just a few counts.

The sample in question was normal lung tissue next to the tumor, obtained at surgery. The source of this sequence is a male donor with early-stage non-small cell lung cancer. The V gene is TRBV5-1, the J gene TRBJ2-1; 7 bases are a match to TRBD1. The CDR3 coding sequence is TGCGCCAGCAGGGGGACAGCTTCCTACAATGAGCAGTTCTTC. It translates to CASRGTASYNEQFF.